This entry concerns a single T cell receptor (beta chain). The data derive from a study of radiotherapy plus CTLA-4 blockade in lung cancer. Germline-derived CDR1 and CDR2 are MNHNS and SASEGT. The CDR3 spans 15 residues. V was shortened by 4 bases and J by 2 bases, with 12 bases between the two germline ends. Generated by immunoSEQ multiplex PCR, the TCRdb table keeps only in-frame clones and is missing some. The table includes about 88,000 clones, about 78% detected once. The receptor was isolated from a human donor with non-small cell lung cancer that progressed on radiotherapy plus ipilimumab. V usage is TRBV6-1 and J usage is TRBJ1-5; D is undetermined. Source: peripheral blood, taken from a patient treated with radiotherapy plus ipilimumab. The CDR3 region has the DNA TGTGCCAGCAGTGTCACGGGCGGGCGCAATCAGCCCCAGCATTTT. Translating gives CASSVTGGRNQPQHF.